This TCR beta chain was documented in a study of blood T cell repertoires in COVID-19. The V gene's germline CDR1 is KGHSH and CDR2 LQKENI. The CDR3 length is 14 residues. V dropped 1 base and J dropped 4; count of bases not matched to a gene: 2. Measured with immunoSEQ multiplex PCR; TCRdb has only the in-frame clones, and not every one. The sample consists of roughly 400,000 clones, 80% to 90% of them appearing once. This clone was seen a single time. The sequenced material came from PBMCs or T cells enriched from blood (not recorded which). This TCR was sampled from a man younger than 40 who had recovered from COVID-19. This rearrangement joins TRBV18 to TRBJ2-3, with 7 bases matching TRBD1. The CDR3 spells CASSPQGQSDTQYF. For the CDR3, the DNA is TGTGCCAGCTCACCACAGGGACAGTCAGATACGCAGTATTTT.